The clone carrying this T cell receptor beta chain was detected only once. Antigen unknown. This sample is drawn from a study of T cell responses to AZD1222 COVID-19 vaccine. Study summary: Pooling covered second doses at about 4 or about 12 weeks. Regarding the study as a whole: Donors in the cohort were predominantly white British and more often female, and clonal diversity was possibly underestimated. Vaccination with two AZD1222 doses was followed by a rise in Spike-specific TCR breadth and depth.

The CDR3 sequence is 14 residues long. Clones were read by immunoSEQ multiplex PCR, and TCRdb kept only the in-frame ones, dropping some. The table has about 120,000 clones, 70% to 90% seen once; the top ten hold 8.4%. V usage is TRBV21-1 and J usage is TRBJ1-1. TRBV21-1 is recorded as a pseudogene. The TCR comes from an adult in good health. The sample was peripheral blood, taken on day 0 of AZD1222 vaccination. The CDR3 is CASSYRRVNTEAFF. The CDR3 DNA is TGTGCCAGCAGTTACAGGAGGGTGAACACTGAAGCTTTCTTT.